Below, 20 T cell receptor beta chains from the same sample are listed, as sequenced in a study of shared clonotypes between healthy human individuals. Produced via immunoSEQ multiplex PCR; TCRdb's table is partial and in-frame only. The sample carries about 380,000 clones, 90% to 97% recorded once. Sequenced sample: memory CD8+ T cells sorted from blood. Subset reported: CD45RO+ cells pooled with CCR7-negative TemRA cells. The source of these receptors is a man aged 30 to 45 in good health.

The chain recombines TRBV2 with TRBJ2-2, with D maybe TRBD1 (5 bases). CDR1 and CDR2 from the germline V gene are SNHLY and FYNNEI. The CDR3 is made up of 13 amino acids. The V gene lost 5 bases and the J gene lost 2 bases, with 6 bases spanning the gap. DNA for the CDR3: TGTGCCAGCAGTCGGACAAACACCGGGGAGCTGTTTTTT. Its protein product is CASSRTNTGELFF.

The chain employs TRBV28 and TRBJ2-4; weak D call: TRBD2 (5 bases). V dropped 6 bases and J dropped 3 bases, with 15 bases sitting between them. The CDR3 consists of 15 residues. CDR1 and CDR2 from the germline V gene are MDHEN and SYDVKM. The CDR3 sequence is CASSRSGLGKNIQYF. The CDR3 region has the DNA TGTGCCAGCAGCCGCAGCGGCCTAGGCAAAAACATTCAGTACTTC.

This chain connects TRBV28 to TRBJ2-7; D gene unclear. This CDR3 has 12 amino acids. The germline V gene encodes CDR1 MDHEN and CDR2 SYDVKM. Trimming cost V 6 bases and J 2 bases, with 8 bases left between them. CDR3 residues: CASRRLTYEQYF. The CDR3 DNA follows: TGTGCCAGCAGGCGACTGACCTACGAGCAGTACTTC.

The rearrangement uses TRBV11-1 and TRBJ2-2; D possibly corresponds to TRBD2 (5 bases). This CDR3 is 15 amino acids long. V lost 5 bases, J lost 1 base, and 11 bases lay in between. Germline assignment: CDR1 SGHAT and CDR2 FQDESV (reference sequence). The CDR3 spells CASSPLGRNTGELFF. DNA of the CDR3: TGTGCCAGCAGCCCACTGGGGAGGAACACCGGGGAGCTGTTTTTT. Filled out from reference TRBV11-1 and TRBJ2-2, the complete variable domain reads EAEVAQSPRYKITEKSQAVAFWCDPISGHATLYWYRQILGQGPELLVQFQDESVVDDSQLPKDRFSAERLKGVDSTLKIQPAELGDSAMYLCASSPLGRNTGELFFGEGSRLTVL.

The chain carries TRBV5-8 and TRBJ1-5; D unresolved. The CDR3 spans 18 residues. With 4 bases removed from V and 1 base from J, the gap between germline ends came to 21 bases. Germline CDR1 and CDR2: SGHTS and YDEGEE. The DNA of the CDR3 is TGTGCCAGCAGCCTGTACAGCGGGGTTGGGTACAGCAATCAGCCCCAGCATTTT. It is translated as CASSLYSGVGYSNQPQHF.

The rearrangement joins TRBV5-1 to TRBJ2-7; tentatively, D is TRBD1 (6 bases). There are 14 residues in the CDR3. V was cut by 4 bases and J by 3 bases, with 14 bases left in between. CDR1 is SGHRS and CDR2 is YFSETQ in the germline V gene. CDR3 sequence: CASSTQGMNYEQYF. The CDR3 DNA reads TGCGCCAGCAGCACACAGGGTATGAACTACGAGCAGTACTTC.

In this sample, this clone turned up once. The V gene is TRBV6-1, the J gene TRBJ1-4; 7 nucleotides agree with TRBD1. The J segment lost 7 bases and the V segment lost 2 bases, leaving 7 bases of the junction unmatched. The CDR3 loop spans 15 amino acids. The germline V gene encodes CDR1 MNHNS and CDR2 SASEGT. DNA of the CDR3: TGTGCCAGCAGTGAAAGCTACAGGGGTGGTGAAAAACTGTTTTTT. Protein: CASSESYRGGEKLFF.

The chain carries TRBV7-9 and TRBJ1-1, with D possibly being TRBD1 (5 bases). Trimming shortened V by 10 bases and J by 2 bases, and 23 bases separated the two germline ends. The CDR3 sequence is 16 residues long. Germline assignment: CDR1 SEHNR and CDR2 FQNEAQ (reference sequence). For the CDR3, the DNA is TGTGCCACAAGAGGGGAAAGAGACAGACTAAACACTGAAGCTTTCTTT. Its protein is CATRGERDRLNTEAFF.

This clone appeared a single time. V usage is TRBV7-9 and J usage is TRBJ2-7; 10 bases are shared with TRBD2. CDR3 size: 15 residues. Germline V gene sequence: CDR1 SEHNR, CDR2 FQNEAQ (reference sequence). Trimming removed 2 bases from V and 5 bases from J; junction bases left unmatched: 6. CDR3 sequence: CASSLPSGSPHEQYF. The CDR3 coding sequence is TGTGCCAGCAGCTTACCTAGCGGGAGCCCTCACGAGCAGTACTTC.

The rearrangement joins TRBV20-1 to TRBJ1-1; D gene ambiguous. The V gene's germline CDR1 is DFQATT and CDR2 SNEGSKA (reference sequence). This CDR3 is 11 amino acids long. The CDR3 sequence is CTNRGLTEAFF. The CDR3 DNA reads as TGCACCAATAGAGGGCTCACTGAAGCTTTCTTT.

This chain joins TRBV5-4 and TRBJ2-3; no definite D call. Trimming cost V 2 bases and J 3 bases, with 16 bases left between them. This CDR3 is built from 16 residues. Looked up from germline, CDR1 is SGHNT and CDR2 is YYREEE (reference sequence). In nucleotides, the CDR3 is TGTGCCAGCAGCTTCGGGTCCCAAACGGTAACAGATACGCAGTATTTT. Its protein is CASSFGSQTVTDTQYF.

The chain is built from TRBV28 and TRBJ2-7; D gene uncertain. The CDR3 sequence is 11 residues long. CDR1 and CDR2 (germline): MDHEN, SYDVKM. Trimming removed 5 bases at V and 3 bases at J, with 5 bases between. The CDR3: CASSRLYEQYF. The CDR3 bases are TGTGCCAGCAGTCGACTCTACGAGCAGTACTTC.

As concerns this clone: Other DNA sequences in this sample translate to the same CDR3. The J gene is TRBJ1-5, the V gene TRBV27, with D uncertain. In germline, CDR1 is MNHEY, CDR2 SMNVEV (reference sequence). The CDR3 covers 14 residues. Trimming removed 2 bases from V and 0 bases from J, with 5 bases in between. The CDR3 is CASSLQYSNQPQHF. The CDR3 region has the DNA TGTGCCAGCAGTTTACAATATAGCAATCAGCCCCAGCATTTT.

The chain combines TRBV27 with TRBJ2-1; 10 bases agree with TRBD2. The CDR3 runs 14 residues. Looked up from germline, CDR1 is MNHEY and CDR2 is SMNVEV (reference sequence). V trimming: 5 bases; J trimming: 9 bases; junction bases outside the gene matches: 7. Here the CDR3 DNA reads TGTGCCAGCAGTCTCCTAGCGGGAGACGGTGAGCAGTTCTTC. Its protein product is CASSLLAGDGEQFF.

CDR3 loop: CASTERPTGTSSQETQYF. In DNA, the CDR3 is TGTGCCAGCACCGAAAGGCCCACCGGGACTAGCTCCCAAGAGACCCAGTACTTC. The chain recombines TRBV5-4 with TRBJ2-5; TRBD2 matches at 9 bases. V was clipped by 6 bases and J by 1 base; unmatched bases: 16. From germline, CDR1 is SGHNT and CDR2 YYREEE (reference sequence). The CDR3 runs to 18 residues.

The chain is built from TRBV4-1 and TRBJ2-1, with 8 bases that match TRBD2. V shed 3 bases, J shed 4 bases, and the junction held 8 bases outside the gene matches. The CDR3 is made up of 16 amino acids. Germline CDR1 MGHRA, CDR2 YSYEKL. The CDR3 nucleotides read TGCGCCAGCAGCCATCGAGCGGGGGTTCCTTACAATGAGCAGTTCTTC. It yields the protein CASSHRAGVPYNEQFF.

The chain links TRBV15 to TRBJ1-5; D is uncertain. The ends were cut back, 2 bases at V and 7 bases at J, with 6 bases in the middle. Germline CDR1 LNHNV, CDR2 YYDKDF (reference sequence). The CDR3 contains 12 residues. The CDR3 nucleotides read TGTGCCACCAGCAGACCCTACCAGCCCCAGCATTTT. It is translated as CATSRPYQPQHF.

CDR3 region: CASREEGRTEAFF. CDR3 bases: TGTGCCAGCAGGGAGGAGGGGCGGACTGAAGCTTTCTTT. The J gene is TRBJ1-1, the V gene TRBV6-4; the D gene is possibly TRBD1 (5 bases). The CDR3 is made up of 13 amino acids. The V end was cut by 6 bases, the J end by 5 bases, with 13 bases between. Germline V gene data show CDR1 as MRHNA and CDR2 as SNTAGT.

This CDR3 is CASSRDRGGTVLNEQYF. CDR3 sequence (DNA): TGTGCCAGCAGCCGAGATCGCGGAGGGACGGTTTTAAACGAGCAGTACTTC. The gene calls are TRBV7-8 and TRBJ2-7; maybe TRBD2 (6 bases). Germline loops: CDR1 SGHVS, CDR2 FQNEAQ. The CDR3 loop spans 17 amino acids. The ends were cut back, 5 bases at V and 5 bases at J, with 25 bases in the middle.

The chain is built from TRBV5-1 and TRBJ2-1; perhaps TRBD2 as D (5 bases). Germline V CDR1 and CDR2: SGHRS, YFSETQ. CDR3 length equals 12 residues. V lost 0 bases to trimming and J lost 11 bases, with 9 bases between them. The CDR3 protein is CASSLDQRKQFF. As DNA, the CDR3 is TGCGCCAGCAGCTTGGACCAGCGGAAGCAGTTCTTC.